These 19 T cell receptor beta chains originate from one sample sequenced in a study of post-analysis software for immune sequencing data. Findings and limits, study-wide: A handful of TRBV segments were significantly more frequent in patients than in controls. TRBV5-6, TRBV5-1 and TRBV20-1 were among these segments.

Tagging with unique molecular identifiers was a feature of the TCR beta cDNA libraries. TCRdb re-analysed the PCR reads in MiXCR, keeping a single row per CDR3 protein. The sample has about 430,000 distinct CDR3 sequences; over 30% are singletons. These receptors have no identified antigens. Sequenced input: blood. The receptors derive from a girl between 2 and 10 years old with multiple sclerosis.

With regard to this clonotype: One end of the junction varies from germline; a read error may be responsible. CDR3 residues: CASSFIGGDIRYF. CDR3 DNA: TGTGCCAGCAGCTTTATCGGGGGGGACATTCGGTACTTC. This rearrangement joins TRBV7-2 to TRBJ2-4; 8 bases are shared with TRBD2. The CDR3 extends over 13 amino acids. Germline V gives CDR1 SGHTA, CDR2 FQGNSA.

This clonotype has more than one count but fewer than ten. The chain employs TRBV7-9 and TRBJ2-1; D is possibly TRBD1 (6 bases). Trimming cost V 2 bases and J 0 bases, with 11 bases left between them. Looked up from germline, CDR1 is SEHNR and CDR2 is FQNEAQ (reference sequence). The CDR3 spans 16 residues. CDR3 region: CASSLPRGHSYNEQFF. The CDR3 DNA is TGTGCCAGCAGCTTACCCAGGGGCCACTCCTACAATGAGCAGTTCTTC.

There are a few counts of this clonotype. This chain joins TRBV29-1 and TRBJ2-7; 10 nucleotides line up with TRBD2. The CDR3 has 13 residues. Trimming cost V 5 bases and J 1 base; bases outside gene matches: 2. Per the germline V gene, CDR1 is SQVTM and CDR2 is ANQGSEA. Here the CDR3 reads CSVLAGGSYEQYF. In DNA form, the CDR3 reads TGCAGCGTTTTAGCGGGAGGATCCTACGAGCAGTACTTC.

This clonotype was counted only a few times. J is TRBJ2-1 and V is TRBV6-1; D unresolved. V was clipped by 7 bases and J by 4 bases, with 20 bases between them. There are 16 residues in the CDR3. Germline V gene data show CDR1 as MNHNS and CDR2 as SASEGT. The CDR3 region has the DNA TGTGCCAGCACCCCCGAGAGACTCCGAGATTACAATGAGCAGTTCTTC. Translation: CASTPERLRDYNEQFF.

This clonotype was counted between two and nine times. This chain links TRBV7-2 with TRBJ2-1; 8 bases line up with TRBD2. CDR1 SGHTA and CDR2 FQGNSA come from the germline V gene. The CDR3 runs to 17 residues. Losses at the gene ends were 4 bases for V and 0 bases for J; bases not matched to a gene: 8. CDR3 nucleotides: TGTGCCAGCAGCTCGTTACGAGCGGGGGTCTCCTACAATGAGCAGTTCTTC. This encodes CASSSLRAGVSYNEQFF.

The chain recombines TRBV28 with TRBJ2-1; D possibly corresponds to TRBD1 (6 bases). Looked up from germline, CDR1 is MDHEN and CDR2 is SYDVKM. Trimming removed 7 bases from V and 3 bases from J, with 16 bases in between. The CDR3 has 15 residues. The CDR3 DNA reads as TGTGCCAGCAATATACAGGGCACAATCTACAATGAGCAGTTCTTC. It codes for CASNIQGTIYNEQFF.

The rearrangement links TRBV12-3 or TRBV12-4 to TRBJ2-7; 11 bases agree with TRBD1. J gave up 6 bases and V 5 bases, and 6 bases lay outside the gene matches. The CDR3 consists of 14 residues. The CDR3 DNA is TGTGCCAGCAGTGCCGGGACAGGGGGGCGCGAGCAGTACTTC. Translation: CASSAGTGGREQYF.

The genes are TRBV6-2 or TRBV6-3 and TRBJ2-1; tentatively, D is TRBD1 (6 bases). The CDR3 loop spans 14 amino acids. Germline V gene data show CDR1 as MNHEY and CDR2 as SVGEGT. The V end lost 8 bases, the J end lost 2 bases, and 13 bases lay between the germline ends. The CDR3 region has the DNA TGTGCCAGCCAAAAGCCAGGGGCCTACAATGAGCAGTTCTTC. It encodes CASQKPGAYNEQFF.

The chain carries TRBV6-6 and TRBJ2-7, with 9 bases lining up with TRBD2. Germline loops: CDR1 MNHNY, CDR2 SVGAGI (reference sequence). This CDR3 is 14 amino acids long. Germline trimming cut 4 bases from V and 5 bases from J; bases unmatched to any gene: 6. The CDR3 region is CASSSTSGLNEQYF. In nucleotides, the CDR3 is TGTGCCAGCAGTTCAACTAGCGGGCTGAACGAGCAGTACTTC.

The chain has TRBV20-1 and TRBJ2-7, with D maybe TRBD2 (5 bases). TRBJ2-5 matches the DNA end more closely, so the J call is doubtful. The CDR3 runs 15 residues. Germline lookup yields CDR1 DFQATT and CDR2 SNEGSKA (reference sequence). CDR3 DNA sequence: TGCAGTGCTAGAGTCGGGGTCAGCGCCCCCGGGACCCAGTACTTC. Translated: CSARVGVSAPGTQYF.

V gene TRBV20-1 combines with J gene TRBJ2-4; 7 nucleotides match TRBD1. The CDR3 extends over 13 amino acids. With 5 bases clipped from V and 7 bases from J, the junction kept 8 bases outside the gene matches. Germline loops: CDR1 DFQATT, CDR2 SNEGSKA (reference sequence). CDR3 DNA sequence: TGCAGTGCTTCCCAGGACAGGACGAACATTCAGTACTTC. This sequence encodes CSASQDRTNIQYF.

In DNA, the CDR3 is TGTGCCAGCAGTTTATACCGCGGGGTTAGCACAGATACGCAGTATTTT. Its protein product is CASSLYRGVSTDTQYF. This chain uses TRBV27 with TRBJ2-3, with D maybe TRBD2 (6 bases). Germline V gene sequence: CDR1 MNHEY, CDR2 SMNVEV (reference sequence). The length of the CDR3 is 16 residues. With 1 base removed from V and 0 bases from J, the gap between germline ends came to 11 bases.

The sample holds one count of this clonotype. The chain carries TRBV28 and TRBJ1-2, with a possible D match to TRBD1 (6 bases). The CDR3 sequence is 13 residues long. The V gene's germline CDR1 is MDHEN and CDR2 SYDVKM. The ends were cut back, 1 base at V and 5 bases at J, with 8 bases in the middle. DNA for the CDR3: TGTGCCAGCAGTTTATATCAGGGGTATGGCTACACCTTC. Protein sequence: CASSLYQGYGYTF.

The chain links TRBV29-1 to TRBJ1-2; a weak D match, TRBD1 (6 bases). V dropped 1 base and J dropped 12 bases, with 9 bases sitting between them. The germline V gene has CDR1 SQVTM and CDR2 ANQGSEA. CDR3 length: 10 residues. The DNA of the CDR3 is TGCAGCGTTGAAGTTGACAGGAACACCTTC. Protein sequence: CSVEVDRNTF.

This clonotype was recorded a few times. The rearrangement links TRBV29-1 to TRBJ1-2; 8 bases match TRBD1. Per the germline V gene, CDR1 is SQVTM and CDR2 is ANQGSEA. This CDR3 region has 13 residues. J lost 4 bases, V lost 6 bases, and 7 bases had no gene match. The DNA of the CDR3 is TGCAGCGTGGATGCCGGGACAGGCTATGGCTACACCTTC. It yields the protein CSVDAGTGYGYTF.

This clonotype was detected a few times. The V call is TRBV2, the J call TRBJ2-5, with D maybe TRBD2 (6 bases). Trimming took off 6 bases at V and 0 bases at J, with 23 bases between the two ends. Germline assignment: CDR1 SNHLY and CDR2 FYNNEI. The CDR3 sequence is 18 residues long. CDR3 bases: TGTGCCAGCAGCGGACGGGTTAGCGGAGTGGGGTACCAAGAGACCCAGTACTTC. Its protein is CASSGRVSGVGYQETQYF.

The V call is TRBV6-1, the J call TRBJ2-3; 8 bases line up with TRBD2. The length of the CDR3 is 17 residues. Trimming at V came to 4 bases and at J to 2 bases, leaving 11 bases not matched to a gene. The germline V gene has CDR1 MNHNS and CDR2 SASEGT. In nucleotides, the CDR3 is TGTGCCAGCAGTGGCCGCACCTTAGCGGGGATCACAGATACGCAGTATTTT. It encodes CASSGRTLAGITDTQYF.

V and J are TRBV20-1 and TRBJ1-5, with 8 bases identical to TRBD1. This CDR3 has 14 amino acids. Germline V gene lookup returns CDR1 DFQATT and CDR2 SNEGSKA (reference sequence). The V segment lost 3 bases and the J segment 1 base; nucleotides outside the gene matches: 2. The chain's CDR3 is CSARGDRSNQPQHF. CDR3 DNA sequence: TGCAGTGCTAGGGGGGACAGGAGCAATCAGCCCCAGCATTTT.

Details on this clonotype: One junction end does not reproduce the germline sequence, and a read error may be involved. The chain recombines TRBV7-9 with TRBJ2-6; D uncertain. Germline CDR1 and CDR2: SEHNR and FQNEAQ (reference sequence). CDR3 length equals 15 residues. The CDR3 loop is CAGSLSPSGANVLTF. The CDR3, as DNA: TGTGCCGGCAGCTTATCCCCCTCTGGGGCCAACGTCCTGACTTTC.